A selection of T cell receptor beta chains follows, all from one sample in a study of T cell responses to AZD1222 COVID-19 vaccine. Some clones are missing from TCRdb's copy, which holds only in-frame ones; the method was immunoSEQ multiplex PCR. The table includes 150,000 or so clones, approximately 90% detected once. The sample in question was peripheral blood, obtained on day 0 of MenACWY control vaccination. Receptor source: an adult in good health. The CDR3 runs from the conserved cysteine through the conserved F or W. A D gene is named only where the DNA matches it firmly. Clone size is stated in some rows and not others, as once, few, many or a class when expanded.

- TRBJ1-5 TRBV2 TRBD1 CASGQGMNQPQHF TGTGCCAGTGGACAGGGTATGAATCAGCCCCAGCATTTT
- TRBJ1-2 TRBV5-4 - CASSRGGDYGYTF TGTGCCAGCAGCAGGGGGGGGGACTATGGCTACACCTTC
- TRBJ1-1 TRBV29-1 - CSVRGDLNTEAFF TGCAGCGTTCGGGGGGATCTGAACACTGAAGCTTTCTTT
- TRBJ2-1 TRBV6-2/TRBV6-3 - CASSYLAGVVSEQFF TGTGCCAGCAGTTACTTGGCAGGGGTGGTGAGTGAGCAGTTCTTC
few TRBJ2-1 TRBV6-4 - CASSDSIFGSDVNEQFF TGTGCCAGCAGTGACTCGATCTTCGGGTCCGACGTCAATGAGCAGTTCTTC
few TRBJ1-1 TRBV27 TRBD1 CASGDTGVFTEAFF TGTGCCAGCGGGGATACAGGGGTTTTTACTGAAGCTTTCTTT
few TRBJ1-1 TRBV30 TRBD1 CAWTPPGQEKAFF TGTGCCTGGACCCCCCCGGGACAGGAAAAAGCTTTCTTT
- TRBJ1-6 TRBV6-5 - CASRESDSPLHF TGTGCCAGCAGGGAGTCTGATTCACCCCTCCACTTT
- TRBJ1-3 TRBV25-1 - CASSEYSRGYGNTIYF TGTGCCAGCAGTGAATATTCCCGGGGATATGGAAACACCATATATTTT
- TRBJ2-7 TRBV12-3/TRBV12-4 - CASSSPDREQYF TGTGCCAGCAGTTCACCCGACCGCGAGCAGTACTTC
once TRBJ1-6 TRBV4-1 - CASSHGRSYNSPLHF TGCGCCAGCAGCCACGGCAGATCCTATAATTCACCCCTCCACTTT
- TRBJ2-6 TRBV6-2/TRBV6-3 - CASSRTGPTVLTF TGTGCCAGCAGCCGAACGGGCCCCACCGTCCTGACTTTC
- TRBJ1-4 TRBV28 - CASSTPSENEKLFF TGTGCCAGCAGCACCCCAAGCGAAAATGAAAAACTGTTTTTT
- TRBJ2-1 TRBV3-1/TRBV3-2 - CASSRDYNEQFF TGTGCCAGCAGCCGGGACTACAATGAGCAGTTCTTC
- TRBJ1-2 TRBV11-1 - CASSSRTRQPNYGYTF TGTGCCAGCAGCTCCAGGACCCGCCAACCTAACTATGGCTACACCTTC
few TRBJ1-5 TRBV6-5 - CASMGILGNQPQHF TGTGCCAGCATGGGGATCTTGGGCAATCAGCCCCAGCATTTT
- TRBJ1-1 TRBV3-1/TRBV3-2 - CASSQVREGTEAFF TGTGCCAGCAGCCAAGTCCGGGAGGGAACTGAAGCTTTCTTT
- TRBJ1-5 TRBV5-6 - CASSLYSNQPQHF TGTGCCAGCAGCTTGTACAGCAATCAGCCCCAGCATTTT
- TRBJ1-1 TRBV14 TRBD1 CASSRHQGGTEAFF TGTGCCAGCAGCCGACATCAGGGGGGGACTGAAGCTTTCTTT
- TRBJ2-4 TRBV5-4 TRBD2 CASSLGTSATKNIQYF TGTGCCAGCAGCCTAGGGACTAGCGCCACCAAAAACATTCAGTACTTC
- TRBJ2-6 TRBV29-1 - CSVDTGSGANVLTF TGCAGCGTTGATACCGGCTCTGGGGCCAACGTCCTGACTTTC
once TRBJ2-5 TRBV6-2/TRBV6-3 - CASSWGHHQETQYF TGTGCCAGCAGCTGGGGACACCACCAAGAGACCCAGTACTTC
- TRBJ2-5 TRBV4-3 TRBD1 CASSQDDRGVTQYF TGCGCCAGCAGCCAGGACGACAGGGGAGTGACCCAGTACTTC
few TRBJ2-7 TRBV6-1 - CASSETGYEQYF TGTGCCAGCAGTGAGACAGGCTACGAGCAGTACTTC
- TRBJ2-1 TRBV7-3 - CASSLLPGSSYNEQFF TGTGCCAGCAGCTTACTCCCTGGGAGCTCCTACAATGAGCAGTTCTTC
- TRBJ2-1 TRBV3-1/TRBV3-2 - CASSLGPQDEQFF TGTGCCAGCAGCCTAGGACCGCAGGATGAGCAGTTCTTC
few TRBJ1-1 TRBV28 - CASSFRLTGTEAFF TGTGCCAGCAGTTTCCGGCTCACAGGCACTGAAGCTTTCTTT
- TRBJ2-6 TRBV11-3 - CASSKGPFTGANVLTF TGTGCCAGCAGCAAGGGCCCTTTCACAGGGGCCAACGTCCTGACTTTC
- TRBJ2-3 TRBV6-4 - CASSDSGTRTDTQYF TGTGCCAGCAGTGACTCAGGGACTCGCACAGATACGCAGTATTTT
- TRBJ1-6 TRBV13 - CASNLNSTPLHF TGTGCCAGCAACCTGAACTCCACACCCCTCCACTTT
- TRBJ1-1 TRBV28 TRBD1 CASRRTGANTEAFF TGTGCCAGCAGGAGGACAGGGGCGAACACTGAAGCTTTCTTT
- TRBJ2-5 TRBV19 - CASSIAPLKTQYF TGTGCCAGTAGTATAGCCCCATTGAAGACCCAGTACTTC
- TRBJ1-6 TRBV5-1 - CASSFGGANNSPLHF TGCGCCAGCAGCTTCGGCGGGGCAAATAATTCACCCCTCCACTTT
- TRBJ2-3 TRBV4-2 - CASRPTGRSSTDTQYF TGTGCCAGCAGACCCACGGGGAGGTCTAGCACAGATACGCAGTATTTT
- TRBJ2-3 TRBV5-5 TRBD1 CASSPGQPLTDTQYF TGTGCCAGCAGCCCGGGACAGCCACTCACAGATACGCAGTATTTT
- TRBJ1-5 TRBV7-2 - CASRSQAINQPQHF TGTGCCAGCAGATCACAGGCGATCAATCAGCCCCAGCATTTT
- TRBJ1-2 TRBV27 - CASSLSAGIYGYTF TGTGCCAGCAGTTTATCGGCCGGTATCTATGGCTACACCTTC
- TRBJ2-1 TRBV19 TRBD2 CASTAGSTYNEQFF TGTGCCAGTACAGCGGGATCCACCTACAATGAGCAGTTCTTC
- TRBJ1-6 TRBV12-3/TRBV12-4 - CASRGNSPLHF TGTGCCAGCAGGGGCAATTCACCCCTCCACTTT
once TRBJ1-6 TRBV6-2/TRBV6-3 - CASSSSGTPLHF TGTGCCAGCAGTTCCTCAGGGACTCCCCTCCACTTT
- TRBJ1-1 TRBV6-5 - CASRTTVNTEAFF TGTGCCAGCAGGACGACAGTGAACACTGAAGCTTTCTTT
- TRBJ2-1 TRBV18 TRBD2 CASSPSPGLAGYEQFF TGTGCCAGCTCACCGTCCCCGGGACTAGCGGGATATGAGCAGTTCTTC
once TRBJ2-7 TRBV7-9 - CASSLIKGQQYF TGTGCCAGCAGCTTAATAAAGGGGCAGCAGTACTTC
- TRBJ1-5 TRBV6-2/TRBV6-3 TRBD1 CASSFRTGVSNQPQHF TGTGCCAGCAGTTTCCGGACAGGAGTAAGCAATCAGCCCCAGCATTTT
- TRBJ1-4 TRBV3-1/TRBV3-2 - CASSQDGGIGEKLFF TGTGCCAGCAGCCAAGATGGGGGGATTGGTGAAAAACTGTTTTTT
- TRBJ1-2 TRBV3-1/TRBV3-2 - CASSQDPQGNYGYTF TGTGCCAGCAGCCAAGATCCACAGGGTAACTATGGCTACACCTTC
- TRBJ1-1 TRBV27 TRBD1 CASIGRQGLMNTEAFF TGTGCCAGCATCGGAAGACAGGGGCTTATGAACACTGAAGCTTTCTTT
once TRBJ1-6 TRBV19 - CASSIVAVTASPLHF TGTGCCAGTAGTATAGTTGCAGTTACTGCCTCACCCCTCCACTTT
- TRBJ1-6 TRBV5-1 - CASNLDSNSPLHF TGCGCCAGCAACCTCGACAGTAATTCACCCCTCCACTTT
few TRBJ1-5 TRBV2 - CASSSGVRQPQHF TGTGCCAGCAGTTCGGGGGTACGACAGCCCCAGCATTTT
few TRBJ2-1 TRBV6-2/TRBV6-3 - CASSRRPGPSSYNEQFF TGTGCCAGCAGTAGGAGACCGGGACCGAGCTCCTACAATGAGCAGTTCTTC
- TRBJ1-1 TRBV29-1 - CSVEYGVDGAFF TGCAGCGTTGAGTACGGGGTCGATGGAGCTTTCTTT
few TRBJ1-2 TRBV2 - CASLGGSVAERYGYTF TGTGCCAGCCTGGGAGGTTCCGTGGCGGAAAGGTATGGCTACACCTTC
- TRBJ2-7 TRBV7-2 - CASSSQGAGISYEQYF TGTGCCAGCAGCTCACAAGGAGCCGGGATCTCCTACGAGCAGTACTTC
- TRBJ1-4 TRBV5-8 - CASSSPGATNEKLFF TGTGCCAGCAGCTCCCCAGGGGCCACTAATGAAAAACTGTTTTTT
- TRBJ1-6 TRBV3-1/TRBV3-2 - CASSQDSHPFYNSPLHF TGTGCCAGCAGCCAAGATAGTCACCCCTTCTATAATTCACCCCTCCACTTT
- TRBJ1-1 TRBV12-5 - CASGPRGVNTEAFF TGTGCTAGTGGCCCCCGTGGAGTGAACACTGAAGCTTTCTTT
- TRBJ1-3 TRBV29-1 - CSVEGGAVGGVNTIYF TGCAGCGTTGAAGGGGGGGCAGTTGGCGGAGTAAACACCATATATTTT
- TRBJ1-6 TRBV5-1 - CASSLGRDPVSPLHF TGCGCCAGCAGCTTGGGCAGGGATCCAGTTTCACCCCTCCACTTT